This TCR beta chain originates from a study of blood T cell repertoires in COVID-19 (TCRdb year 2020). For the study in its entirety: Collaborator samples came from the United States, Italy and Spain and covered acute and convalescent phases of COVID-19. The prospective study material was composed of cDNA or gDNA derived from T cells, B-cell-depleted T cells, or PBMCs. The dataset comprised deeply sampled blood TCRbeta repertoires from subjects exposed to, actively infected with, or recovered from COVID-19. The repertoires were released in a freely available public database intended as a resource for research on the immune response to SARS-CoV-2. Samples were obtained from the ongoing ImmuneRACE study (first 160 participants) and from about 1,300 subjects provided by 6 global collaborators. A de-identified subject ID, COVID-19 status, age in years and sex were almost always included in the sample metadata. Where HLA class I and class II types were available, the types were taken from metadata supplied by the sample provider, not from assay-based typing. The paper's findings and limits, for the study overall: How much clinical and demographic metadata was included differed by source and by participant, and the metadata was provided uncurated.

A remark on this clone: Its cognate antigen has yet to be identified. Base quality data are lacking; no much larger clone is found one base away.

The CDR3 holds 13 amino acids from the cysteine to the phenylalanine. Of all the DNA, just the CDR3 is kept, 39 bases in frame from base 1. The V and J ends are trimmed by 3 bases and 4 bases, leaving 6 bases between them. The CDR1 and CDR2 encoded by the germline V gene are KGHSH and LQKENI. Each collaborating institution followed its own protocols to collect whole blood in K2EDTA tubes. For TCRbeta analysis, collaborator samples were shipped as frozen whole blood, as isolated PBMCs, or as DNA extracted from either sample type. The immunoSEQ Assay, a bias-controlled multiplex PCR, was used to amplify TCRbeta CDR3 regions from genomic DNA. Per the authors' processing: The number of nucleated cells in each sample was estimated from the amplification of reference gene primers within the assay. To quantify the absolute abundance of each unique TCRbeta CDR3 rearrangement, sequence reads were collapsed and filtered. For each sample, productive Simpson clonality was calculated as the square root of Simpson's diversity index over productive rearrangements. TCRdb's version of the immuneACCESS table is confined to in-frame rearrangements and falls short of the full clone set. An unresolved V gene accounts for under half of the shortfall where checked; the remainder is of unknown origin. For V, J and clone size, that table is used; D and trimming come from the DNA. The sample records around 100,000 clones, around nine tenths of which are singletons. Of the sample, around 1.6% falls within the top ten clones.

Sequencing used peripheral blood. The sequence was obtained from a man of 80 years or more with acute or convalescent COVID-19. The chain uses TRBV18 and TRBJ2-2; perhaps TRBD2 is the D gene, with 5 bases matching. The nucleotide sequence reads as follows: TGTGCCAGCTCACCCCGGGGCACCGGGGAGCTGTTTTTT. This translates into CASSPRGTGELFF.